This T cell receptor beta chain was sequenced during a study of response to subunit inactivated influenza vaccine. Study-wide points: With each seasonal influenza vaccination, the authors suggested, few new T cells are recruited.

TCRdb reanalysed the RT-PCR reads using MiXCR and keeps one entry per CDR3 protein. Here the sample spans about 780,000 distinct CDR3 sequences, about a fifth being singletons. This clonotype occurred a few times. Its antigen is currently unknown. Germline V lookup: CDR1 KGHDR, CDR2 SFDVKD. This CDR3 region has 17 residues. Trimming cost V 0 bases and J 0 bases; bases outside gene matches: 5. The origin of this receptor is a man aged 50 or older who received an inactivated influenza vaccine. The sample in question was PBMCs from blood, obtained about 5 days after vaccination. The chain links TRBV24-1 to TRBJ2-3; 7 bases are shared with TRBD1. The CDR3 sequence: CATSDLAGTESTDTQYF. In DNA, the CDR3 is TGTGCCACCAGTGATTTGGCCGGGACAGAGAGCACAGATACGCAGTATTTT.